The 32 T cell receptor beta chains in this list originate from one sample, sequenced in a study of OX40 agonist ivuxolimab in advanced cancers. Using immunoSEQ multiplex PCR, the repertoire was profiled, and TCRdb retains in-frame clones only, with some absent. There are 15,000 to 25,000 clones in the sample; 65% to 70% occur only once, and roughly an eighth lies in the top ten. Sequenced material: CD4+ or CD8+ T cells sorted from blood, taken in a trial of the OX40 agonist ivuxolimab. Receptors originate from an adult with an advanced solid tumor such as melanoma, head and neck, liver or kidney cancer.

The chain carries TRBV5-5 and TRBJ1-1; D is unclear. Deletions cut 2 bases from V and 3 bases from J, with 5 bases between. Germline V gene data show CDR1 as SGHKS and CDR2 as YYEKEE (reference sequence). The length of the CDR3 is 12 residues. The CDR3 DNA follows: TGTGCCAGCAGCTTTTTGCACACTGAAGCTTTCTTT. Its protein is CASSFLHTEAFF.

The chain employs TRBV6-5 and TRBJ2-5; TRBD1 aligns across 7 bases. The DNA end is more similar to TRBJ2-7, so the J call may be wrong. Looked up from germline, CDR1 is MNHEY and CDR2 is SVGAGI. The CDR3 covers 14 residues. CDR3 residues: CASSPGGFIYEQYF. In DNA form, the CDR3 reads TGTGCCAGCAGTCCAGGGGGATTTATCTACGAGCAGTACTTC.

This chain uses TRBV6-4 with TRBJ2-3, with unresolved D. V lost 5 bases to trimming and J lost 0 bases, with 12 bases between them. The CDR3 totals 15 residues. Germline V lookup: CDR1 MRHNA, CDR2 SNTAGT. The CDR3 here is CASSHLPVSTDTQYF. The CDR3 nucleotides read TGTGCCAGCAGTCACCTTCCGGTTAGCACAGATACGCAGTATTTT.

This clone has more than one count but fewer than ten. The same CDR3 arises from other DNA sequences in this sample as well. This chain's CDR3 is CATSRDRGLNTEAFF. The DNA for the CDR3 is TGTGCCACCAGCAGAGATCGAGGTTTGAACACTGAAGCTTTCTTT. V is TRBV15 and J is TRBJ1-1; D gene unclear. Between the trimmed V and J ends, which lost 0 bases and 0 bases, there was a span of 8 bases. Germline lookup yields CDR1 LNHNV and CDR2 YYDKDF (reference sequence). CDR3 size: 15 residues.

About this clone itself: The sample carries other DNA sequences with the same CDR3. The chain recombines TRBV9 with TRBJ1-3; tentative D call: TRBD1 (5 bases). V shed 0 bases and J shed 4 bases, with 11 bases lying between them. Germline CDR1 is SGDLS and CDR2 is YYNGEE. The CDR3 length is 15 residues. CDR3 region: CASSVDPGDGNTIYF. CDR3 bases: TGTGCCAGCAGCGTAGATCCCGGGGACGGAAACACCATATATTTT.

The J gene is TRBJ2-1, the V gene TRBV5-1; D unclear. Germline-derived CDR1 and CDR2 are SGHRS and YFSETQ. The CDR3 runs to 15 residues. Trimming removed 2 bases from V and 0 bases from J, with 9 bases in between. As DNA, the CDR3 is TGCGCCAGCAGCTTAACTTCAAGCTCCTACAATGAGCAGTTCTTC. Its translation is CASSLTSSSYNEQFF.

This clone has a handful of counts. The rearrangement uses TRBV6-6 and TRBJ2-7; 7 bases are shared with TRBD1. Germline CDR1 reads MNHNY; CDR2 reads SVGAGI (reference sequence). CDR3 length equals 15 residues. V gave up 6 bases and J gave up 3 bases; unmatched junction bases: 11. The CDR3 region has the DNA TGTGCCAGCAGGGTCGGAACCGGGACAGACTACGAGCAGTACTTC. As protein: CASRVGTGTDYEQYF.

J is TRBJ1-1 and V is TRBV19; D not resolved. V was clipped by 5 bases and J by 4 bases, with 8 bases between them. Germline values: CDR1 LNHDA, CDR2 SQIVND (reference sequence). This CDR3 has 12 residues. CDR3 region: CASSLRGTEAFF. The CDR3 coding sequence is TGTGCCAGTAGTCTCCGTGGCACTGAAGCTTTCTTT.

The rearrangement uses TRBV7-8 and TRBJ2-1; 12 positions match TRBD2. The length of the CDR3 is 15 residues. V gave up 1 base and J gave up 9 bases; unmatched junction bases: 4. The V gene's germline CDR1 is SGHVS and CDR2 FQNEAQ. This CDR3 is CASSLGTSGGSEQFF. CDR3 DNA: TGTGCCAGCAGCTTAGGTACTAGCGGGGGGTCTGAGCAGTTCTTC.

The chain is built from TRBV6-6 and TRBJ2-5; 9 bases are shared with TRBD2. Trimming at V came to 4 bases and at J to 0 bases, leaving 3 bases not matched to a gene. The germline CDR1 and CDR2 sequences are MNHNY and SVGAGI (reference sequence). The CDR3 is 15 amino acids. The CDR3 reads CASSWASGDQETQYF. The CDR3 DNA reads as TGTGCCAGCAGTTGGGCTAGCGGGGACCAAGAGACCCAGTACTTC.

This clone appeared once. The J gene is TRBJ2-7, the V gene TRBV7-6, with D possibly TRBD1 on 6 matching bases. The CDR3 has 15 amino acids. Germline CDR1 is SGHVS and CDR2 is FNYEAQ. Trimming stripped 3 bases from V and 4 bases from J, with 16 bases between. In DNA form, the CDR3 reads TGTGCCAGCAGCTTGGCAGGGGTCGGAGGATACGAGCAGTACTTC. Protein product: CASSLAGVGGYEQYF. The full variable domain, rest sourced from reference TRBV7-6 and TRBJ2-7, is GAGVSQSPRYKVTKRGQDVALRCDPISGHVSLYWYRQALGQGPEFLTYFNYEAQQDKSGLPNDRFSAERPEGSISTLTIQRTEQRDSAMYRCASSLAGVGGYEQYFGPGTRLTVT.

In this sample, this clone turned up a few times. The chain carries TRBV28 and TRBJ2-7, with TRBD2 matching 7 bases. The CDR3 contains 16 residues. Germline V gene sequence: CDR1 MDHEN, CDR2 SYDVKM. Trimming at V came to 3 bases and at J to 0 bases, leaving 8 bases not matched to a gene. DNA for the CDR3: TGTGCCAGCAGTTTTACCCCCCAGCGGGGCTCCTACGAGCAGTACTTC. It encodes CASSFTPQRGSYEQYF.

This clone was detected only a few times. This chain links TRBV6-5 with TRBJ1-5, with a possible D match to TRBD1 (5 bases). The V and J ends lost 10 bases and 7 bases respectively, with 14 bases between them. Germline assignment: CDR1 MNHEY and CDR2 SVGAGI. This CDR3 spans 12 amino acids. This CDR3 reads CATGNGGQPQHF. As DNA, the CDR3 is TGTGCCACGGGGAACGGGGGACAGCCCCAGCATTTT.

As regards this clone: A much larger clone lies a single base off, so this may be a read error. The same CDR3 arises from other DNA sequences in this sample as well. The gene calls are TRBV19 and TRBJ1-5, with D perhaps TRBD1 (5 bases). The CDR3 is 15 residues long. V dropped 2 bases and J dropped 7 bases, with 15 bases sitting between them. Germline CDR1 and CDR2: LNHDA and SQIVND (reference sequence). The CDR3 loop is CASSITGGVGQPQHF. In DNA, the CDR3 is TGTGCCAGTAGTATAACAGGTGGGGTGGGGCAGCCCCAGCATTTT.

This chain uses TRBV27 with TRBJ2-1; 9 nucleotides match TRBD1. Germline V gene data show CDR1 as MNHEY and CDR2 as SMNVEV (reference sequence). V shed 6 bases and J 4 bases; nucleotides not matched to a gene: 7. The CDR3 length is 15 residues. The CDR3 nucleotides are TGTGCCAGCAGCGCCGGGACAGGGTTTTACAATGAGCAGTTCTTC. Translating it yields CASSAGTGFYNEQFF.

The J gene is TRBJ2-3, the V gene TRBV27; D is undetermined. CDR3 length equals 15 residues. V was pared by 8 bases and J by 2 bases, with 17 bases between. Germline V gene data show CDR1 as MNHEY and CDR2 as SMNVEV (reference sequence). In DNA, the CDR3 is TGTGCCAGCGCCCCCGAAGGGTACCCCACAGATACGCAGTATTTT. Protein: CASAPEGYPTDTQYF.

This clone was detected only a few times. CDR3 sequence reads: CASSKRLEETDTQYF. The CDR3 DNA follows: TGTGCCAGCAGCAAACGACTAGAAGAAACAGATACGCAGTATTTT. The chain joins TRBV7-8 to TRBJ2-3, with D maybe TRBD2 (6 bases). The germline V and J ends were trimmed by 5 bases and 3 bases, with 15 bases remaining between them. The CDR3 has 15 amino acids. From germline, CDR1 is SGHVS and CDR2 FQNEAQ. The whole variable domain, filled in from reference TRBV7-8 and TRBJ2-3, reads GAGVSQSPRYKVAKRGQDVALRCDPISGHVSLFWYQQALGQGPEFLTYFQNEAQLDKSGLPSDRFFAERPEGSVSTLKIQRTQQEDSAVYLCASSKRLEETDTQYFGPGTRLTVL.

This chain connects TRBV6-6 to TRBJ2-7; 7 bases align to TRBD1. CDR1 is MNHNY and CDR2 is SVGAGI in the germline V gene (reference sequence). CDR3 length: 14 amino acids. The junction had 7 bases not matched to a gene; V was cut back by 5 bases and J by 3 bases. The CDR3 here is CASSMVQGNYEQYF. CDR3 nucleotide sequence: TGTGCCAGCAGTATGGTACAGGGGAACTACGAGCAGTACTTC.

The genes are TRBV4-2 and TRBJ2-7, with D unresolved. CDR3 length: 15 residues. Germline V gives CDR1 LGHNA, CDR2 YNFKEQ. V lost 0 bases to trimming and J lost 0 bases, with 9 bases between them. CDR3 region: CASSQEFHLSYEQYF. Written as DNA, the CDR3 is TGTGCCAGCAGCCAAGAGTTCCATCTCTCCTACGAGCAGTACTTC.

The rearrangement joins TRBV19 to TRBJ2-7; tentative D call: TRBD2 (5 bases). This CDR3 comprises 15 residues. The ends were cut back, 3 bases at V and 0 bases at J, with 12 bases in the middle. Germline CDR1 reads LNHDA; CDR2 reads SQIVND (reference sequence). The CDR3 DNA is TGTGCCAGTAGTATCAAGTCGGAGGTCTCCTACGAGCAGTACTTC. The encoded protein is CASSIKSEVSYEQYF.

The CDR3 loop reads CASSQGGLSALEQYF. CDR3 sequence (DNA): TGCGCCAGCAGCCAAGGGGGACTAAGTGCCCTCGAGCAGTACTTC. J is TRBJ2-7 and V is TRBV4-1; 7 positions agree with TRBD2. Germline CDR1 MGHRA, CDR2 YSYEKL. Trimming cost V 1 base and J 6 bases; bases outside gene matches: 9. The CDR3 has 15 amino acids.

V gene TRBV4-2 combines with J gene TRBJ2-7; no clear D. Trimming took off 5 bases at V and 2 bases at J, with 16 bases between the two ends. Germline V gives CDR1 LGHNA, CDR2 YNFKEQ. The CDR3 spans 15 residues. The CDR3 coding sequence is TGTGCCAGCAGCTTGGGCGCGGCGTTCACCTACGAGCAGTACTTC. Protein sequence: CASSLGAAFTYEQYF.

The chain links TRBV14 to TRBJ2-7; 9 bases fit TRBD1. Per germline, CDR1 SGHDN and CDR2 FVKESK. Trimming at V came to 3 bases and at J to 6 bases, leaving 6 bases not matched to a gene. The CDR3 is 14 residues long. The CDR3 loop reads CASSQRTGDGEQYF. As DNA, the CDR3 is TGTGCCAGCAGCCAGCGGACAGGGGATGGCGAGCAGTACTTC.

This clone was seen a few times. The rearrangement links TRBV27 to TRBJ2-7, with 10 bases matching TRBD2. After removal of 4 bases from V and 4 bases from J, the junction contained 1 base not matched to a gene. In germline, CDR1 is MNHEY, CDR2 SMNVEV (reference sequence). The CDR3 is 13 residues long. CDR3 sequence: CASSSSGSYEQYF. For the CDR3, the DNA is TGTGCCAGCAGTTCTAGCGGGAGTTACGAGCAGTACTTC.

This clone was detected only a few times. The rearrangement links TRBV6-1 to TRBJ1-1; TRBD1 matches at 10 bases. CDR1 and CDR2 from the germline V gene are MNHNS and SASEGT. CDR3 length: 17 residues. V lost 4 bases, J lost 0 bases, and 8 bases stayed unmatched. CDR3 in DNA: TGTGCCAGCAGTGGGGGACAGGGGAAAACAATGAACACTGAAGCTTTCTTT. Its protein product is CASSGGQGKTMNTEAFF.

This chain links TRBV6-1 with TRBJ2-1, with D possibly being TRBD1 or TRBD2 (6 bases each). The ends were cut back, 1 base at V and 4 bases at J, with 14 bases in the middle. Germline CDR1 is MNHNS and CDR2 is SASEGT. The CDR3 extends over 16 amino acids. The CDR3 spells CASSEDRDSPYNEQFF. CDR3 nucleotide sequence: TGTGCCAGCAGTGAAGACAGGGACTCCCCTTACAATGAGCAGTTCTTC.

This clone was seen a few times. This chain joins TRBV28 and TRBJ1-1, with D tentatively TRBD1 (5 bases). V was clipped by 10 bases and J by 1 base, with 10 bases between them. Germline V lookup: CDR1 MDHEN, CDR2 SYDVKM. The CDR3 totals 12 residues. CDR3 nucleotide sequence: TGTGCCACAGAAAGGGGGAACACTGAAGCTTTCTTT. This translates into CATERGNTEAFF.

This chain joins TRBV6-5 and TRBJ2-5; D not certain. Germline V CDR1 and CDR2: MNHEY, SVGAGI. V shed 2 bases and J shed 2 bases, with 9 bases lying between them. The CDR3 is 14 amino acids. The CDR3 DNA reads as TGTGCCAGCAGTTACGGCTCCAATCAAGAGACCCAGTACTTC. Translation: CASSYGSNQETQYF.

J is TRBJ2-7 and V is TRBV6-5; TRBD1 aligns across 9 bases. Trimming at V came to 4 bases and at J to 12 bases, leaving 10 bases not matched to a gene. Germline V lookup: CDR1 MNHEY, CDR2 SVGAGI. CDR3 length: 13 amino acids. This CDR3 is CASSSLPRDRAYF. In DNA, the CDR3 is TGTGCCAGCAGTTCCCTTCCTCGGGACAGGGCGTACTTC.

The chain carries TRBV5-5 and TRBJ2-4; D is uncertain. Trimming took off 7 bases at V and 2 bases at J, with 13 bases between the two ends. There are 14 residues in the CDR3. CDR1 is SGHKS, CDR2 YYEKEE, per germline (reference sequence). This CDR3 is CASQPMSSKNIQYF. CDR3 nucleotide sequence: TGTGCCAGCCAGCCGATGTCCTCCAAAAACATTCAGTACTTC.

The DNA for the CDR3 is TGTGCCAGCAGTTTCACAGGACTCTCCTACGAGCAGTACTTC. It specifies CASSFTGLSYEQYF. The rearrangement uses TRBV28 and TRBJ2-5; D possibly uses TRBD1 or TRBD2 (5 bases each). The J call may not be correct, given that the DNA end is closer to TRBJ2-7. CDR1 is MDHEN and CDR2 is SYDVKM in the germline V gene. The CDR3 totals 14 residues.

V gene TRBV28 combines with J gene TRBJ1-2; TRBD1 agrees at 11 bases. The J segment lost 8 bases and the V segment lost 5 bases, leaving 10 bases of the junction unmatched. The CDR3 length is 15 residues. Germline loops: CDR1 MDHEN, CDR2 SYDVKM. The CDR3 DNA follows: TGTGCCAGCAGTCTCTCAAGGACAGGGGGCGGAGGCTACACCTTC. Protein sequence: CASSLSRTGGGGYTF.